The 6 T cell receptor beta chains below all came from one sample that was sequenced in a study of T cells after posttransplantation cyclophosphamide. Busulfan-fludarabine conditioning, marrow transplant, and cyclophosphamide on days +3 and +4 were administered. The method was immunoSEQ multiplex PCR; TCRdb's version includes in-frame clones alone and lacks a portion of them. The table records more than 10,000 clones, 75% to 95% of them present only once. The sequencing here drew on PBMCs, taken after allogeneic stem cell transplant with posttransplant cyclophosphamide. The receptors were gathered from a female patient in her thirties or forties who received an allogeneic stem cell transplant from an unrelated donor, was CMV-positive, and had no GVHD. The graft donor may have contributed some T cells.

The CDR3 is CASSLPRQVGEQFF. CDR3 coding DNA: TGTGCCAGCAGCTTACCACGACAGGTCGGGGAGCAGTTCTTC. V is TRBV7-6 and J is TRBJ2-1, with D maybe TRBD1 (6 bases). Germline V gene data show CDR1 as SGHVS and CDR2 as FNYEAQ. Trimming took 2 bases from V and 10 from J, leaving 15 bases between them. The CDR3 has 14 residues.

This chain links TRBV2 with TRBJ2-1; 15 bases fit TRBD2. The germline CDR1 and CDR2 sequences are SNHLY and FYNNEI. CDR3 length: 22 residues. V was pared by 6 bases and J by 7 bases, with 25 bases of the junction left unmatched. The chain's CDR3 is CASSIPELRTSGRAERQNEQFF. DNA for the CDR3: TGTGCCAGCAGCATACCCGAACTCAGGACTAGCGGGAGGGCCGAACGTCAGAATGAGCAGTTCTTC. The full variable domain, with the rest looked up from reference TRBV2 and TRBJ2-1, is EPEVTQTPSHQVTQMGQEVILRCVPISNHLYFYWYRQILGQKVEFLVSFYNNEISEKSEIFDDQFSVERPDGSNFTLKIRSTKLEDSAMYFCASSIPELRTSGRAERQNEQFFGPGTRLTVL.

In this sample, this clone turned up once. The chain uses TRBV7-8 and TRBJ2-6; 10 bases are shared with TRBD1. CDR3 size: 18 residues. The junction had 5 bases not matched to a gene; V was cut back by 3 bases and J by 0 bases. Germline CDR1 SGHVS, CDR2 FQNEAQ. Here the CDR3 reads CASSFRDRGTSGANVLTF. In nucleotides, the CDR3 is TGTGCCAGCAGCTTCCGGGACAGGGGAACCTCTGGGGCCAACGTCCTGACTTTC.

This clone is medium-sized. The V gene is TRBV19, the J gene TRBJ1-1, with TRBD1 matching over 10 bases. CDR1 LNHDA and CDR2 SQIVND come from the germline V gene (reference sequence). The V segment lost 3 bases and the J segment 4 bases; nucleotides outside the gene matches: 2. This CDR3 has 14 residues. DNA of the CDR3: TGTGCCAGTAGTATCGGACAGGGGGTCACTGAAGCTTTCTTT. Protein product: CASSIGQGVTEAFF. Variable domain in full (rest from reference TRBV19 and TRBJ1-1): DGGITQSPKYLFRKEGQNVTLSCEQNLNHDAMYWYRQDPGQGLRLIYYSQIVNDFQKGDIAEGYSVSREKKESFPLTVTSAQKNPTAFYLCASSIGQGVTEAFFGQGTRLTVV.

This chain uses TRBV10-1 with TRBJ1-6; D is unresolved. Trimming removed 3 bases at V and 9 bases at J, with 6 bases between. This CDR3 has 12 residues. Looked up from germline, CDR1 is WNHNN and CDR2 is SYGVQD (reference sequence). The CDR3 region is CASSEGSSPLHF. CDR3 DNA: TGCGCCAGCAGTGAAGGGAGTTCACCCCTCCACTTT.

The chain combines TRBV11-1 with TRBJ2-1; D possibly corresponds to TRBD1 (5 bases). The CDR3 runs 15 residues. Germline-derived CDR1 and CDR2 are SGHAT and FQDESV (reference sequence). V was clipped by 5 bases and J by 4 bases, with 15 bases between them. CDR3 residues: CASSQTGTEYNEQFF. The DNA of the CDR3 is TGTGCCAGCAGCCAAACAGGAACCGAATACAATGAGCAGTTCTTC.